The T cell receptor (beta chain) described here comes from a study of OX40 agonist ivuxolimab in advanced cancers. At the level of the whole study: Ivuxolimab was a fully human IgG2 agonistic monoclonal antibody targeting the costimulatory receptor OX40 (CD134). Intravenous ivuxolimab was administered to patients every 2 weeks at six dose levels: 0.01, 0.1, 0.3, 1.5, 3 and 10 mg/kg. Among the approximately 50 dose-escalation patients, approximately 20 had hepatocellular carcinoma, approximately 15 melanoma, 9 renal cell carcinoma and 9 head and neck cancer. In the dose-escalation cohort, approximately 83% of patients were male, and the mean age was approximately 60 years with a range of about 20 to 90. Patients were allowed to have had prior anti-PD-1, anti-PD-L1 or anti-CTLA-4 therapy, and 30% to 50% of the dose-escalation patients had previously received checkpoint inhibitors. Three dose-escalation patients achieved partial responses, one with hepatocellular carcinoma and two with cutaneous melanoma. Peripheral TCRbeta sequencing aimed to test whether ivuxolimab altered TCR sequence diversity and caused clonal T-cell expansion. The paper covers the monotherapy dose-escalation part of the phase I ivuxolimab trial, which included N of about 50 patients. Study-wide findings and limitations: In partial responders in the 0.1-3.0 mg/kg groups, normalized peripheral clonal expansion was found to be among the lowest, especially among CD8+ T cells. After ivuxolimab, expanded clones were on average more numerous among CD8+ T cells than among CD4+ T cells. Antigen specificity was not determined for the clonally expanded peripheral T cells. At doses of 0.1 to 3.0 mg/kg, clonal expansion of both CD4+ and CD8+ blood T cells was observed from baseline to week 6. Low levels of normalized T-cell clonal expansion were also seen in some nonresponding patients.

V drops 4 bases and J drops 10 bases, leaving 18 bases in between. The CDR3 starts with the cysteine, ends with the phenylalanine, and has 14 residues. The read is trimmed to its CDR3 DNA, 42 bases read in frame from base 1. The germline V gene sets CDR1 to SGHRS and CDR2 to YFSETQ. Patients with autoimmune disease history or receiving systemic immunosuppression were excluded from the trial. In every dose cohort, peripheral blood was drawn for TCR sequencing at baseline, cycle 4 day 1, and cycle 7 day 1. The samples were taken from a phase I, first-in-human, multicenter, open-label dose-escalation trial of ivuxolimab. The trial enrolled adults with locally advanced or metastatic head and neck squamous cell, hepatocellular, melanoma or renal cell carcinoma. CD4+ and CD8+ T cells were sorted separately from peripheral blood before TCR sequencing. A note on this clone: Its antigen is unknown. No per-base quality is available; no much larger clone lies one base away.

Genomic DNA was extracted from sorted cells for sequencing of the TCRbeta CDR3 region. TCRbeta CDR3 regions were sequenced using the immunoSEQ Assay. Held by TCRdb, this immuneACCESS table contains in-frame sequences only and omits some clones. Under half of the omission traces to an unresolved V gene where checked; the cause of the rest is unknown. For this sample there are approximately 67,000 clones; approximately 81% appear just once. The ten largest account for under 2.5% of the sample. This receptor chain uses TRBV5-1 and TRBJ2-1; the D gene is not confidently resolved. The sample consisted of CD4+ or CD8+ T cells sorted from blood, taken in a trial of the OX40 agonist ivuxolimab. The sequence came from an adult with an advanced solid tumor such as melanoma, head and neck, liver or kidney cancer. The DNA reads as follows: TGCGCCAGCAGCATAGGCTACGGCGCTCGGGAGCAGTTCTTC. Its product reads: CASSIGYGAREQFF.